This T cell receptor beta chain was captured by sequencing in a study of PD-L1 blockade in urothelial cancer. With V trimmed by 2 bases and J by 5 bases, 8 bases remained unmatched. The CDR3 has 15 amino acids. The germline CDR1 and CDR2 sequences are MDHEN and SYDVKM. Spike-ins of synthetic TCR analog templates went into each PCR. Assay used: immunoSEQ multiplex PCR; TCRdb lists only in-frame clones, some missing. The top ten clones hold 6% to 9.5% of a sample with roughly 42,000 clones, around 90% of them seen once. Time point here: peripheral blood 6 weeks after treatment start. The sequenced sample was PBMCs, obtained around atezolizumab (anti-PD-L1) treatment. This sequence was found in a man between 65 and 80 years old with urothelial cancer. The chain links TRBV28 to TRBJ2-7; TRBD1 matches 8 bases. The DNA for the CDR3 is TGTGCCAGCAGTTTAGGCGCAGGGGGCTTCCACGAGCAGTACTTC. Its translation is CASSLGAGGFHEQYF. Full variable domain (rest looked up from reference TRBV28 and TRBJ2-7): DVKVTQSSRYLVKRTGEKVFLECVQDMDHENMFWYRQDPGLGLRLIYFSYDVKMKEKGDIPEGYSVSREKKERFSLILESASTNQTSMYLCASSLGAGGFHEQYFGPGTRLTVT.